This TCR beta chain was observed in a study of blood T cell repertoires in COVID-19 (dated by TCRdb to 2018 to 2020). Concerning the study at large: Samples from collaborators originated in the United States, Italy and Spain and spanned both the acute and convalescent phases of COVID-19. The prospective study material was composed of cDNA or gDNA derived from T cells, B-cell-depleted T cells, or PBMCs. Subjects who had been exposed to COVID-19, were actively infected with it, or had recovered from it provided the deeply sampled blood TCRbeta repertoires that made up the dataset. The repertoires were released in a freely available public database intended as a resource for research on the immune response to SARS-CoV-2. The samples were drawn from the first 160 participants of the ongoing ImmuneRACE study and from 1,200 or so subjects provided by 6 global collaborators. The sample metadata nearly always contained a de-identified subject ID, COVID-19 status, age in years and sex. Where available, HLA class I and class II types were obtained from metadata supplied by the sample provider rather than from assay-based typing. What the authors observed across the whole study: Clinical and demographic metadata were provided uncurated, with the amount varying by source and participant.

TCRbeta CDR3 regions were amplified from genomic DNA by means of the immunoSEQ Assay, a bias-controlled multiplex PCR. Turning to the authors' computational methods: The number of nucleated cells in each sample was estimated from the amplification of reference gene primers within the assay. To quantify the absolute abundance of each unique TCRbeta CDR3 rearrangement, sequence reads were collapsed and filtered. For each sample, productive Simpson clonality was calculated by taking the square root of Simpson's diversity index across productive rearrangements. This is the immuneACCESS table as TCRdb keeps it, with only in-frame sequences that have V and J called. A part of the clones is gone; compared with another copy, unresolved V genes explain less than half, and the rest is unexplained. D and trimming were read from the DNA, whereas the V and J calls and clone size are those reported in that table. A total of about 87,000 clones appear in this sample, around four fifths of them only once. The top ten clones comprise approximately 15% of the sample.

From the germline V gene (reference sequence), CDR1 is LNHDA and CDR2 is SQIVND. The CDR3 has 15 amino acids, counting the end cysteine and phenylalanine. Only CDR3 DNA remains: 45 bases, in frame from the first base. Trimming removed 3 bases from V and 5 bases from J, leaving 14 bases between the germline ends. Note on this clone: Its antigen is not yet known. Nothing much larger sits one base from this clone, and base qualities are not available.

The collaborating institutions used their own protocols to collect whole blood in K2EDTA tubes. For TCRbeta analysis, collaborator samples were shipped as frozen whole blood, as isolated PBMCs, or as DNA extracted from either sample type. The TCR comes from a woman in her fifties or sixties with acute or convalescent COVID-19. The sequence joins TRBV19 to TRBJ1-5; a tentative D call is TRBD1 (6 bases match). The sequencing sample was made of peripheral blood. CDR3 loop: CASSIGRGYDQPQHF. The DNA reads TGTGCCAGTAGTATCGGCAGGGGATACGATCAGCCCCAGCATTTT.